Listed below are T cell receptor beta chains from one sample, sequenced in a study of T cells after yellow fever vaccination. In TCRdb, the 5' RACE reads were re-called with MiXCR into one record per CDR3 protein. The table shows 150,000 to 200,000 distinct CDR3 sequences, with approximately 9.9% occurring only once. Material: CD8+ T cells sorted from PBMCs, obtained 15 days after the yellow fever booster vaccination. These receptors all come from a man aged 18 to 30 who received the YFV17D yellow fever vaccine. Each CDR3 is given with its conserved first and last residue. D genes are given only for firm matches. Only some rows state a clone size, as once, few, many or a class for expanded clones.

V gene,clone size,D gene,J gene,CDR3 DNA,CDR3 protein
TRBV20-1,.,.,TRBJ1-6,TGCAGTGCTAGACCCTGGGCAGTTAGCTCCTATAATTCACCCCTCCACTTT,CSARPWAVSSYNSPLHF
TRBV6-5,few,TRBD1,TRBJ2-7,TGTGCCAGCAGTTACTTCGGGACAGGGAATAACTACGAGCAGTACTTC,CASSYFGTGNNYEQYF
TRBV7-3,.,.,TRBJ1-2,TGTGCCAGCAGCTTAGAGGAGGGGAACTACACCTTC,CASSLEEGNYTF
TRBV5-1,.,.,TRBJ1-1,TGCGCCAGCAGCTTTGGAGGGCGATTCTGGACTGAAGCTTTCTTT,CASSFGGRFWTEAFF
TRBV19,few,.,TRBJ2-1,TGTGCTTCGGGGGGAACCGGACAGGGAAACAATGAGCAGTTCTTC,CASGGTGQGNNEQFF
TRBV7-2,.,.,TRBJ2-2,TGTGCCAGCAGCTTAGGGGGGTTCACCGGGGAGCTGTTTTTT,CASSLGGFTGELFF
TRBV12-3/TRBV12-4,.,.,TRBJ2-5,TGTGCCAGCAGTTACAGTAGCTGGGAGACCCAGTACTTC,CASSYSSWETQYF
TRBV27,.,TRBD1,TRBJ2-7,TGTGCCAGCAGTTCCTCAGGGACAGGGGGCGGCGAGCAGTACTTC,CASSSSGTGGGEQYF
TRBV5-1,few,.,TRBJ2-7,TGCGCCAGCAGCTGGCACCAAGCTTCCTACGAGCAGTACTTC,CASSWHQASYEQYF
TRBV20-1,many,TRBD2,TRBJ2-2,TGCAGTGCTGCCGGGACTAGCGGGCTCACCGGGGAGCTGTTTTTT,CSAAGTSGLTGELFF
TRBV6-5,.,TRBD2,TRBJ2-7,TGTGCCAGCAGTTATCAACCCCCGGGGGGGCCCTACGAGCAGTACTTC,CASSYQPPGGPYEQYF
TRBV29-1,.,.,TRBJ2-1,TGCAGCGTTGAACCAGCGTTGGGCGATGAGCAGTTCTTC,CSVEPALGDEQFF
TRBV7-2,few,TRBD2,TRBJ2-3,TGTGCCAGCAGCCCCTGGGGACTAGCGGCTCACCCAGATACGCAGTATTTT,CASSPWGLAAHPDTQYF
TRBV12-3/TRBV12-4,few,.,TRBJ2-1,TGTGCCAGCAGCTCCGGGACCTTTGAGCAGTTCTTC,CASSSGTFEQFF
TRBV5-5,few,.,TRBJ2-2,TGTGCCAGCAGCTTAAAACCTACCGGGGAGCTGTTTTTT,CASSLKPTGELFF
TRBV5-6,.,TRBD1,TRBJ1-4,TGTGCCAGCAGCTTGGAGGGGGCGTGGGAAAAACTGTTTTTT,CASSLEGAWEKLFF
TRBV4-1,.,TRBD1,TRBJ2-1,TGCGCCAGCAGCCACCCCATGGGGACAGGGGTTACCAATGAGCAGTTCTTC,CASSHPMGTGVTNEQFF
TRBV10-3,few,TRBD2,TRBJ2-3,TGTGCCATCAGCCCCGGGACTAGCGGGGGGAAGAGAGATACGCAGTATTTT,CAISPGTSGGKRDTQYF
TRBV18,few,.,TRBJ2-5,TGTGCCAGCTCACCACCGAGTAGCGGGGACAGAGAGACCCAGTACTTC,CASSPPSSGDRETQYF
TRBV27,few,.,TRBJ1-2,TGTGCCAGCAGAGCAACAGGGTACTATGGCTACACCTTC,CASRATGYYGYTF
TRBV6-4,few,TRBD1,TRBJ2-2,TGTGCCAGCAGTCTAGCACAGGGGCGGAACACCGGGGAGCTGTTTTTT,CASSLAQGRNTGELFF
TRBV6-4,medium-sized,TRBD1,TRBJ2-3,TGTGCCAGCAGTGACTCGACAGGGGGCGCAGATACGCAGTATTTT,CASSDSTGGADTQYF
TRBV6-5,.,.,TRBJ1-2,TGTGCCAGCAGCCTACGGGGGGGGCGGAGCTACACCTTC,CASSLRGGRSYTF
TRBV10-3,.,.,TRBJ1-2,TGTGCCATCAGTGAGTCGACGGGGGGGCCTGGCTACACCTTC,CAISESTGGPGYTF
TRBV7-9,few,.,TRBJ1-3,TGTGCCAGCAGCCCCCGGGATTTTGGAAACACCATATATTTT,CASSPRDFGNTIYF
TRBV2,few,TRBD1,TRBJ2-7,TGTGCCAGCATAAACCGGGACAGGGGTTCCTACGAGCAGTACTTC,CASINRDRGSYEQYF
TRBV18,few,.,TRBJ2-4,TGTGCCAGCTCACCTGGGGCAGGACCAGCCAAAAACATTCAGTACTTC,CASSPGAGPAKNIQYF
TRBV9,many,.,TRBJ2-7,TGTGCCAGCAGCGTAGGAGGGGGACCGACCTACGAGCAGTACTTC,CASSVGGGPTYEQYF
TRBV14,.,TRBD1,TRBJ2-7,TGTGCCAGCAGCCAATGGACAGGGAACTACGAGCAGTACTTC,CASSQWTGNYEQYF
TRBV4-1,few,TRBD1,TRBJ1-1,TGCGCCAGCAGCCCTATGACAGGGATCACTGAAGCTTTCTTT,CASSPMTGITEAFF
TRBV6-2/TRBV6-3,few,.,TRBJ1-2,TGTGCCAGCAGTTACTCGGTCGGAGCTTTGGTACGTGGCTACACCTTC,CASSYSVGALVRGYTF
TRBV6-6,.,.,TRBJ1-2,TGTGCCAGCAGTTACTCAGTAGAACCCAACTATGGCTACACCTTC,CASSYSVEPNYGYTF
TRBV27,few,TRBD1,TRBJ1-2,TGTGCCAGCAGTATAACGGGGACAGGGGTCGTTGGCTACACCTTC,CASSITGTGVVGYTF
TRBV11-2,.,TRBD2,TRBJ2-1,TGTGCCAGCAGAGCGGGCGCGGGGGGCCCCTACAATGAGCAGTTCTTC,CASRAGAGGPYNEQFF
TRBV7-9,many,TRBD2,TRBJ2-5,TGTGCCAGCAGCTTAGATTTCCCTCCGCTAGCGGGGGAAGAGACCCAGTACTTC,CASSLDFPPLAGEETQYF
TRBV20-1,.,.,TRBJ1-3,TGCAGTGCTAGTCGGGTTACTGGAAACACCATATATTTT,CSASRVTGNTIYF
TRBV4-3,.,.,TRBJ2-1,TGCGCCAGCAGCCAAGTTTCGCGAGAGTTTGAGCAGTTCTTC,CASSQVSREFEQFF
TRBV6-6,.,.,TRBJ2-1,TGTGCCAGCAGTTACTCTATTGAGCAGTTCTTC,CASSYSIEQFF
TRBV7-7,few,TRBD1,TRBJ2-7,TGTGCCAGCAGCCCCCGACAGGGGATGAGGTACGAGCAGTACTTC,CASSPRQGMRYEQYF
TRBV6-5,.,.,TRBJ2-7,TGTGCCAGCAGTTACGAGCAAAGGGGCTACGAGCAGTACTTC,CASSYEQRGYEQYF
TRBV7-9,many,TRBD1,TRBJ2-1,TGTGCCAGCAGCGTCCACGGGACAGGAGACAATGAGCAGTTCTTC,CASSVHGTGDNEQFF
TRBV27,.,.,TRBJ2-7,TGTGCCAGCAGTCCGTCCCTCACTAGGTCCTACGAGCAGTACTTC,CASSPSLTRSYEQYF
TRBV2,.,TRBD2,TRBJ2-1,TGTGCCAGCAGTCCCCCGGGACTAGCCCACAATGAGCAGTTCTTC,CASSPPGLAHNEQFF
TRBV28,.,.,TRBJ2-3,TGTGCCAGCAGTCTGGTGGGGGGCATTGCAGATACGCAGTATTTT,CASSLVGGIADTQYF
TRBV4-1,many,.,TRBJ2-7,TGCGCCAGCAGTCGTGGGGATTTGTACGAGCAGTACTTC,CASSRGDLYEQYF
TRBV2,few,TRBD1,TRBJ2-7,TGTGCCAGCAGTTCCGACAGGGGCCCACACTCCTACGAGCAGTACTTC,CASSSDRGPHSYEQYF
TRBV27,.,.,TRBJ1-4,TGTGCCAGCAGTTCTAGGTGGGGGGACGAAAAACTGTTTTTT,CASSSRWGDEKLFF
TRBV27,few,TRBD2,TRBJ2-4,TGTGCCAGCAGTTTAATCAGCTTAGCGGGGGAAAAAAACATTCAGTACTTC,CASSLISLAGEKNIQYF
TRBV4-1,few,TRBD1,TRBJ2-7,TGCGCCAGCAGCGATGCCCCCAGGGGGTTCAACGAGCAGTACTTC,CASSDAPRGFNEQYF
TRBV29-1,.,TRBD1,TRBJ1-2,TGCAGCGTTGGACAGGGAACGGATGGCTACACCTTC,CSVGQGTDGYTF
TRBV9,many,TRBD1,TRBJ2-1,TGTGCCAGCAGCCCGGGACAGGCAACCTACAATGAGCAGTTCTTC,CASSPGQATYNEQFF
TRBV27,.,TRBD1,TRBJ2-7,TGTGCCAGCAGAGGACAGGAGACCTACGAGCAGTACTTC,CASRGQETYEQYF
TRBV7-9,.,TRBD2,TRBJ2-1,TGTGCCAGCAGCCTCGGGACTAGCGGTTACAATGAGCAGTTCTTC,CASSLGTSGYNEQFF
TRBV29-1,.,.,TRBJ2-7,TGCAGCGTTGGGGGCGGGCGGAGCTCCTACGAGCAGTACTTC,CSVGGGRSSYEQYF
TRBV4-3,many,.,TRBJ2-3,TGCGCCAGCAGCCAAGATGGGCTAGCGTGGACAGATACGCAGTATTTT,CASSQDGLAWTDTQYF
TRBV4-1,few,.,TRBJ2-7,TGCGCCAGCAGCCAAGGTTCAAGAACCTACGAGCAGTACTTC,CASSQGSRTYEQYF